The next 24 T cell receptor beta chains were all read from a single sample in a study of shared clonotypes between healthy human individuals. CD45RO-negative cells were positively selected for CCR7, leaving out terminally differentiated effector memory CD45RA+ cells. Measured with immunoSEQ multiplex PCR; TCRdb has only the in-frame clones, and not every one. The sample has fewer than 700,000 clones; around 95% are singletons. Sample: naive CD8+ T cells sorted from blood. The receptors come from a woman between 25 and 40 years old in good health.

The chain has TRBV7-9 and TRBJ2-1; D is perhaps TRBD2 (5 bases). Between the trimmed V and J ends, which lost 3 bases and 15 bases, there was a span of 24 bases. Looked up from germline, CDR1 is SEHNR and CDR2 is FQNEAQ (reference sequence). The CDR3 is 15 residues long. This CDR3 is CASSFGGRTSPRPFF. The CDR3 DNA reads TGTGCCAGCAGCTTCGGAGGAAGGACTTCCCCGAGGCCGTTCTTC.

J is TRBJ2-7 and V is TRBV28; 9 bases map to TRBD2. Germline CDR1 is MDHEN and CDR2 is SYDVKM. The CDR3 extends over 14 amino acids. With V trimmed by 4 bases and J by 2 bases, 3 bases remained unmatched. The CDR3 DNA sequence: TGTGCCAGCAGTTCGGGCGGGAGGGCCTACGAGCAGTACTTC. It specifies CASSSGGRAYEQYF.

V is TRBV28 and J is TRBJ2-3; D could derive from TRBD1 or TRBD2 (6 bases each). With 3 bases removed from V and 4 bases from J, the gap between germline ends came to 20 bases. Germline V CDR1 and CDR2: MDHEN, SYDVKM. CDR3 size: 17 residues. CDR3 in amino acids: CASSFGGTIYLADTQYF. CDR3 in DNA: TGTGCCAGCAGTTTCGGGGGCACCATTTACCTCGCAGATACGCAGTATTTT.

The chain uses TRBV29-1 and TRBJ1-2, with D uncertain. This CDR3 contains 12 residues. The germline gives CDR1 SQVTM, CDR2 ANQGSEA. V was trimmed by 5 bases and J by 5 bases, leaving 12 bases between them. The CDR3 coding sequence is TGCAGCGTTCCATTGGTGCAGTATGGCTACACCTTC. Protein sequence: CSVPLVQYGYTF.

Concerning this clone: Compared with germline, one end of the junction differs, possibly owing to a read error. The genes are TRBV15 and TRBJ1-1; tentatively, D is TRBD1 (6 bases). The germline V gene has CDR1 LNHNV and CDR2 YYDKDF (reference sequence). This CDR3 has 16 amino acids. DNA of the CDR3: TGTGCCACCAGCGACCGGGACATCGTAGGGAACCCTGAAGCTTTCTTT. Translation gives CATSDRDIVGNPEAFF.

The genes are TRBV28 and TRBJ2-3; D tentatively fits TRBD1 or TRBD2 (5 bases each). Germline CDR1 is MDHEN and CDR2 is SYDVKM. The CDR3 extends over 14 amino acids. Trimming shortened V by 0 bases and J by 5 bases, and 9 bases separated the two germline ends. The CDR3 loop is CASSLWGPQDTQYF. The CDR3 DNA follows: TGTGCCAGCAGTTTATGGGGACCTCAAGATACGCAGTATTTT.

The rearrangement links TRBV19 to TRBJ2-3; D gene ambiguous. Germline V CDR1 and CDR2: LNHDA, SQIVND (reference sequence). CDR3 length: 14 amino acids. V lost 3 bases, J lost 2 bases, and 9 bases lay in between. The CDR3 loop reads CASSILNPTDTQYF. CDR3 coding DNA: TGTGCCAGTAGTATTCTAAATCCCACAGATACGCAGTATTTT.

This chain uses TRBV4-1 with TRBJ1-6; D call uncertain. Germline V lookup: CDR1 MGHRA, CDR2 YSYEKL. The CDR3 contains 14 residues. V lost 0 bases and J 7 bases, leaving 7 bases between the germline ends. CDR3 protein: CASSQDRNNSPLHF. In DNA, the CDR3 is TGCGCCAGCAGCCAAGACAGGAACAATTCACCCCTCCACTTT.

The rearrangement uses TRBV11-2 and TRBJ1-1; D is uncertain. CDR3 length equals 13 residues. The germline V gene encodes CDR1 SGHAT and CDR2 FQNNGV. V lost 0 bases, J lost 1 base, and 3 bases lay in between. The CDR3 nucleotides are TGTGCCAGCAGCTTAGAAACGAACACTGAAGCTTTCTTT. Amino acids: CASSLETNTEAFF.

This rearrangement joins TRBV4-1 to TRBJ2-3; D is unclear. The CDR3 is 13 residues long. Germline V CDR1 and CDR2: MGHRA, YSYEKL. Between the trimmed V and J ends, which lost 4 bases and 4 bases, there was a span of 9 bases. CDR3 sequence reads: CASSPMMADTQYF. For the CDR3, the DNA is TGCGCCAGCAGCCCCATGATGGCAGATACGCAGTATTTT.

V gene TRBV27 combines with J gene TRBJ1-5; D uncertain. V was cut by 6 bases and J by 0 bases, with 15 bases left in between. Germline loops: CDR1 MNHEY, CDR2 SMNVEV (reference sequence). The CDR3 is made up of 16 amino acids. The CDR3 coding sequence is TGTGCCAGCAGCTTAGGGTCAGGCCTTAGCAATCAGCCCCAGCATTTT. This sequence encodes CASSLGSGLSNQPQHF.

The chain recombines TRBV4-1 with TRBJ2-2, with 8 positions matching TRBD1. J gave up 4 bases and V 3 bases, and 1 base lay outside the gene matches. Germline V lookup: CDR1 MGHRA, CDR2 YSYEKL. This CDR3 has 14 amino acids. Written as DNA, the CDR3 is TGCGCCAGCAGCCACGGACAGGGCACCGGGGAGCTGTTTTTT. This sequence encodes CASSHGQGTGELFF.

Points on this clone: Other nucleotide sequences in the sample specify the same CDR3. The rearrangement joins TRBV9 to TRBJ2-7, with a possible D match to TRBD1 (6 bases). Looked up from germline, CDR1 is SGDLS and CDR2 is YYNGEE. CDR3 length: 14 amino acids. V shed 3 bases and J shed 2 bases, with 12 bases lying between them. The CDR3 spells CASSETGSAYEQYF. CDR3 nucleotides: TGTGCCAGCAGCGAAACAGGGAGCGCCTACGAGCAGTACTTC.

The V gene is TRBV27, the J gene TRBJ2-1; perhaps TRBD2 as D (6 bases). The CDR3 consists of 16 residues. V dropped 6 bases and J dropped 0 bases, with 15 bases sitting between them. Germline CDR1 reads MNHEY; CDR2 reads SMNVEV (reference sequence). In DNA form, the CDR3 reads TGTGCCAGCAGAAGGGACTCCCGGAGCTCCTACAATGAGCAGTTCTTC. Amino acid sequence: CASRRDSRSSYNEQFF.

The chain uses TRBV11-3 and TRBJ2-1, with TRBD2 identical over 8 bases. Germline V CDR1 and CDR2: SGHNT, YENEEA. The CDR3 covers 16 residues. The V gene end was trimmed by 6 bases and the J gene end by 5 bases; junction bases not matched to a gene: 12. The CDR3 spells CASRVREGAYDNEQFF. The DNA for the CDR3 is TGTGCCAGCAGGGTACGGGAGGGCGCGTACGACAATGAGCAGTTCTTC.

The CDR3 coding sequence is TGTGCCAGCAGTTTATTATTTTATGAGGGGGCGGAAGGCTACACCTTC. Its translation: CASSLLFYEGAEGYTF. V is TRBV28 and J is TRBJ1-2; the match to TRBD1 covers 7 bases. The CDR3 totals 16 residues. V shed 1 base, J shed 8 bases, and the junction held 13 bases outside the gene matches. Looked up from germline, CDR1 is MDHEN and CDR2 is SYDVKM.

Only one count was recorded for this clone. Germline and junction disagree at one end, which may indicate a read error. V is TRBV2 and J is TRBJ2-7, with D possibly being TRBD2 (6 bases). CDR1 and CDR2 from the germline V gene are SNHLY and FYNNEI. The CDR3 contains 10 residues. The CDR3 nucleotides are TGTGCCAGCAGTGCGGGACTCCAACGCTTC. It specifies CASSAGLQRF. Together with reference TRBV2 and TRBJ2-7, the CDR3 gives the full variable domain: EPEVTQTPSHQVTQMGQEVILRCVPISNHLYFYWYRQILGQKVEFLVSFYNNEISEKSEIFDDQFSVERPDGSNFTLKIRSTKLEDSAMYFCASSAGLQRFGPGTRLTVT.

CDR3 sequence reads: CAIREGLAGITYNEQFF. For the CDR3, the DNA is TGTGCCATCAGGGAGGGACTAGCGGGAATAACTTACAATGAGCAGTTCTTC. J is TRBJ2-1 and V is TRBV10-3; 13 nucleotides match TRBD2. The CDR3 contains 17 residues. The trim removed 6 bases at V and 4 bases at J, leaving 9 bases unmatched. The germline CDR1 and CDR2 sequences are ENHRY and SYGVKD.

This chain connects TRBV30 to TRBJ2-1; 9 bases agree with TRBD2. CDR1 is GTSNPN, CDR2 SVGIG, per germline (reference sequence). The V and J ends lost 1 base and 8 bases, in that order; junction bases with no gene match: 9. The CDR3 consists of 15 residues. CDR3 bases: TGTGCCTGGAGTGGATTTAGCGGGAGCGGGCATGAGCAGTTCTTC. This encodes CAWSGFSGSGHEQFF.

The chain couples TRBV11-2 to TRBJ2-7; TRBD1 is a possible D gene (6 bases). From germline, CDR1 is SGHAT and CDR2 FQNNGV. V was clipped by 5 bases and J by 5 bases, with 10 bases between them. The CDR3 runs 12 residues. Here the CDR3 reads CASSGGSDEQYF. In DNA form, the CDR3 reads TGTGCCAGCAGCGGGGGCTCTGACGAGCAGTACTTC.

The chain uses TRBV27 and TRBJ1-2; D is undetermined. Trimming stripped 3 bases from V and 1 base from J, with 6 bases between. This CDR3 has 13 amino acids. Looked up from germline, CDR1 is MNHEY and CDR2 is SMNVEV (reference sequence). The CDR3 reads CASSLNSNYGYTF. CDR3 in DNA: TGTGCCAGCAGTTTGAACAGTAACTATGGCTACACCTTC.

The chain employs TRBV27 and TRBJ1-1; D unclear. With 8 bases removed from V and 1 base from J, the gap between germline ends came to 8 bases. Germline V CDR1 and CDR2: MNHEY, SMNVEV (reference sequence). The CDR3 contains 12 residues. CDR3 in DNA: TGTGCCAGCCTTCAGTGGAACACTGAAGCTTTCTTT. Its protein product is CASLQWNTEAFF.

This chain uses TRBV2 with TRBJ2-7; D call uncertain. Germline assignment: CDR1 SNHLY and CDR2 FYNNEI. Trimming stripped 8 bases from V and 7 bases from J, with 18 bases between. This CDR3 is built from 13 residues. DNA for the CDR3: TGTGCCAGCGGTAAATTTATAAGGGAAGAGCAGTACTTC. This sequence encodes CASGKFIREEQYF.

This chain joins TRBV14 and TRBJ2-3; D call uncertain. The CDR3 extends over 15 amino acids. The germline V gene has CDR1 SGHDN and CDR2 FVKESK. V was pared by 0 bases and J by 1 base, with 8 bases between. As DNA, the CDR3 is TGTGCCAGCAGCCAAGATTGGCCCGGCACAGATACGCAGTATTTT. Protein product: CASSQDWPGTDTQYF.